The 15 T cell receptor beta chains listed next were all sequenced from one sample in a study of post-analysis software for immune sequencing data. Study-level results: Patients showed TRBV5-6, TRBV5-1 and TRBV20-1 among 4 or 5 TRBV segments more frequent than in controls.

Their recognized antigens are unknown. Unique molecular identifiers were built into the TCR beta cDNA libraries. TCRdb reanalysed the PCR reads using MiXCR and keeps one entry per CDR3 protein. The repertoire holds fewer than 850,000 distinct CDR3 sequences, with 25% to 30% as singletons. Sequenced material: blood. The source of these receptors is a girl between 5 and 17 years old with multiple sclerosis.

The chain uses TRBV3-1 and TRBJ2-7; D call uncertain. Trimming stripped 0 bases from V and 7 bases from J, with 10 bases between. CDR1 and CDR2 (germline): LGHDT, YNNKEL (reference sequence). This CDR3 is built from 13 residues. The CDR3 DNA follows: TGTGCCAGCAGCCAAGATCTTTTTGGGGAGCAGTACTTC. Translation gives CASSQDLFGEQYF.

CDR3 in amino acids: CASSPDQRIGIIHEQYF. In nucleotides, the CDR3 is TGCGCCAGCAGCCCGGACCAGAGGATAGGGATAATCCACGAGCAGTACTTC. The genes are TRBV4-3 and TRBJ2-5; D is undetermined. The J call may be in error: the DNA end matches TRBJ2-7 better. The length of the CDR3 is 17 residues. CDR1 is LGHNA, CDR2 YSLEER, per germline.

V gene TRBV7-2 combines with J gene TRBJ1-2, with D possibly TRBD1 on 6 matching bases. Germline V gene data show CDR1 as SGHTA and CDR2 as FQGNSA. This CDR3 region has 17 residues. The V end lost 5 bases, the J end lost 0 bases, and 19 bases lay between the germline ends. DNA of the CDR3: TGTGCCAGCAGCCCGATAGGACAGACAACCCCTAACTATGGCTACACCTTC. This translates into CASSPIGQTTPNYGYTF.

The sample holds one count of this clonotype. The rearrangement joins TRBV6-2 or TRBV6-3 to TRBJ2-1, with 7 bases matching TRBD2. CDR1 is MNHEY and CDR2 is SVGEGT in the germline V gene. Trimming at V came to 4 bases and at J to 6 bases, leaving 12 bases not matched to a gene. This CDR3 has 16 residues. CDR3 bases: TGTGCCAGCAGTTCCGGGGGGACTCCCGAGGCCAATGAGCAGTTCTTC. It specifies CASSSGGTPEANEQFF.

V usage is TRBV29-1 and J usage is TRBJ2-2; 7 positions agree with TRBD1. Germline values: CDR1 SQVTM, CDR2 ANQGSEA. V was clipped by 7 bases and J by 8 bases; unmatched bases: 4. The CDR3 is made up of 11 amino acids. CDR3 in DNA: TGCAGCGCCTCCAGGGGGGGGGAGCTGTTTTTT. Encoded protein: CSASRGGELFF.

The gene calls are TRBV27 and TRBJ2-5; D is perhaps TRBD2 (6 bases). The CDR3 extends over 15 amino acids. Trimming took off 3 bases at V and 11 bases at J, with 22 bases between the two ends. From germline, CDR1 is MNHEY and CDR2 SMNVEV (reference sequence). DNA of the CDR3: TGTGCCAGCAGTTTGGGCACTAGCCGGAGAGATGAGCAGTACTTC. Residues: CASSLGTSRRDEQYF.

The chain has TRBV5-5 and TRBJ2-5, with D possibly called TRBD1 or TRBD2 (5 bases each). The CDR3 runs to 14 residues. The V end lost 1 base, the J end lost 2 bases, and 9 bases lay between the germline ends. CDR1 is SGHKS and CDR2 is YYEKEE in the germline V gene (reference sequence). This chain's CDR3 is CASSLLWGQETQYF. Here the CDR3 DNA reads TGTGCCAGCAGCTTGCTCTGGGGGCAAGAGACCCAGTACTTC.

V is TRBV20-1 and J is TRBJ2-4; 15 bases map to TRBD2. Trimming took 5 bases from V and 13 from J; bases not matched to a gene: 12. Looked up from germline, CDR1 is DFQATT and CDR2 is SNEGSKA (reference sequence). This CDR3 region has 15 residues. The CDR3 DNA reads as TGCAGTGCTCCTCGGACTAGCGGGGGGGTTTGGGAGCAGTACTTC. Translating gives CSAPRTSGGVWEQYF.

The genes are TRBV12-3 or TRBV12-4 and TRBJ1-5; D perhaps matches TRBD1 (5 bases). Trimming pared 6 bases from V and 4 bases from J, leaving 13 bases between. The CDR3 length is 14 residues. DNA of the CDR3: TGTGCCAGCAGCTGGGGAGGGACGAATCAGCCCCAGCATTTT. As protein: CASSWGGTNQPQHF.

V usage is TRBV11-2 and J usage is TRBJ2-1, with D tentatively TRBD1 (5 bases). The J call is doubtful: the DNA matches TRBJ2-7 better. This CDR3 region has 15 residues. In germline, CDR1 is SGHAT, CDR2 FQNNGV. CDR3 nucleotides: TGTGCCAGCAGCTTAGATCGGGTTAGTGGGGCTGAGCAGTACTTC. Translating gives CASSLDRVSGAEQYF.

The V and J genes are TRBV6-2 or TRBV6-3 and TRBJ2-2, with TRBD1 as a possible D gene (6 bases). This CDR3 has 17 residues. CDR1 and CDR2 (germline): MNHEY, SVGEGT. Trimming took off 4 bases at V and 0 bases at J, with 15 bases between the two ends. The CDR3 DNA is TGTGCCAGCAGTTCCTGGGGGACAACTACGAACACCGGGGAGCTGTTTTTT. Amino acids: CASSSWGTTTNTGELFF.

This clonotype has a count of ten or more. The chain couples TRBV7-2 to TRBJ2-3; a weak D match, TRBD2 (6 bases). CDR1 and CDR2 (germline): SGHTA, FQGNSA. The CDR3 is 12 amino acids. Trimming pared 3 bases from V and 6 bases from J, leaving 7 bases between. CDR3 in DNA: TGTGCCAGCAGCTTCCGGGGGGATACGCAGTATTTT. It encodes CASSFRGDTQYF.

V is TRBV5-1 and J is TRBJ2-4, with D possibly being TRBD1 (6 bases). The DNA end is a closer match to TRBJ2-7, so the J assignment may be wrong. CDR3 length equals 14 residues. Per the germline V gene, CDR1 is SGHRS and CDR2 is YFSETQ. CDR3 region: CASSPQGQSYEQYF. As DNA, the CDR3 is TGCGCCAGCAGTCCTCAGGGGCAGAGCTACGAGCAGTACTTC.

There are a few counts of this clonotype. The CDR3 region is CAISGPPSGSSYEQYF. Here the CDR3 DNA reads TGTGCCATCAGTGGTCCCCCCTCCGGGAGCTCCTACGAGCAGTACTTC. The chain links TRBV10-3 to TRBJ2-7, with a possible D match to TRBD2 (6 bases). Germline V gene data show CDR1 as ENHRY and CDR2 as SYGVKD. With 4 bases removed from V and 0 bases from J, the gap between germline ends came to 16 bases. There are 16 residues in the CDR3.

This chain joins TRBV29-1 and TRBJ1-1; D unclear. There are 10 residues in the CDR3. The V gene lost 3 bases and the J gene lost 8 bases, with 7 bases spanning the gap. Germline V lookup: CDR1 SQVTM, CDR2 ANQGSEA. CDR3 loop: CSVDGREAFF. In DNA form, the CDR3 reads TGCAGCGTTGACGGGAGAGAAGCTTTCTTT.